The present entry profiles one T cell receptor beta chain with its context. The source of the sample is a study of tumor-infiltrating lymphocytes in oesophageal squamous cell carcinoma. TCRdb ran MiXCR on the PCR reads and lists one entry per CDR3 protein. The sample lists 10,000 or so distinct CDR3 sequences, approximately 60% occurring once. Germline V CDR1 and CDR2: SGHVT, SQSDAQ. This CDR3 is 13 amino acids long. The receptor was isolated from a female donor with esophageal squamous cell carcinoma. Sample: esophageal tumor tissue. The chain recombines TRBV7-4 with TRBJ2-1, with a tentative D call TRBD1 (5 bases). The end of the DNA fits TRBJ2-7 better, so the J call may be wrong. The CDR3, as DNA: TGTGCCAGCGACAGACCTACCTACAATGAGCAGTACTTC. Protein sequence: CASDRPTYNEQYF.